Given below is one T cell receptor (beta chain) in context. This sample was taken from a study of T-cell memory formation after mild COVID-19. The CDR3 length is 14 residues. Germline lookup yields CDR1 SGHTA and CDR2 FQGNSA. The V and J ends lost 7 bases and 6 bases respectively, with 16 bases between them. MiXCR, run by TCRdb on the 5' RACE reads, gives a single entry per CDR3 protein. The sample yields approximately 300,000 distinct CDR3 sequences, 7% to 10% seen once. The chain joins TRBV7-2 to TRBJ2-1, with D tentatively TRBD1 or TRBD2 (5 bases each). This sequence originates from a man aged 18 to 29 who had mild COVID-19 (a few samples of this study predate the infection). Cell type and time point are not known. What was sequenced was PBMCs or a T cell subset sorted from them (not recorded which). The chain's CDR3 is CASIGVARGNEQFF. The CDR3 DNA reads TGTGCCAGCATAGGAGTGGCGAGGGGCAATGAGCAGTTCTTC.